The 29 T cell receptor beta chains below were found in one sample sequenced in a study of cytomegalovirus exposure and HLA in healthy donors. PCR primers comprised 60 Vbeta and 13 Jbeta primers. Libraries were prepared by immunoSEQ multiplex PCR; TCRdb keeps only in-frame clonotypes and omits some of them. Among 150,000 to 200,000 clones listed, approximately 81% were seen once. Material: PBMCs. These receptors originate from a boy aged 2 to 10 in good health and CMV-seronegative.

The chain has TRBV7-3 and TRBJ2-7; 8 bases line up with TRBD2. V shed 2 bases, J shed 6 bases, and the junction held 9 bases outside the gene matches. The CDR3 has 15 residues. Germline V CDR1 and CDR2: SGHTA, FQGTGA. CDR3 coding DNA: TGTGCCAGCAGCTTAGGTACTAGCGGATGGGGCGAGCAGTACTTC. It translates to CASSLGTSGWGEQYF.

This chain uses TRBV6-1 with TRBJ1-4; D is possibly TRBD1 (5 bases). CDR1 and CDR2 from the germline V gene are MNHNS and SASEGT. The CDR3 is 15 amino acids. Deletions cut 1 base from V and 6 bases from J, with 12 bases between. CDR3 DNA: TGTGCCAGCAGTGAAGGCCAGGGTTGGGATGAAAAACTGTTTTTT. Translation: CASSEGQGWDEKLFF.

The chain recombines TRBV7-9 with TRBJ2-5; possible D gene TRBD1, 6 bases. The tail of the sequence fits TRBJ2-7 better, so the J call may be wrong. Germline CDR1 is SEHNR and CDR2 is FQNEAQ (reference sequence). The CDR3 is 14 residues long. The CDR3 bases are TGTGCCAGCAGCTTAGAAGGGGGAACCTACGAGCAGTACTTC. Amino acid sequence: CASSLEGGTYEQYF.

The chain employs TRBV5-1 and TRBJ1-5; D is ambiguous. V lost 3 bases and J 3 bases, leaving 13 bases between the germline ends. Germline V gene sequence: CDR1 SGHRS, CDR2 YFSETQ. The CDR3 extends over 15 amino acids. The CDR3 spells CASSSSGALNQPQHF. The CDR3 DNA reads as TGCGCCAGCAGCTCTTCAGGCGCGCTCAATCAGCCCCAGCATTTT.

The chain employs TRBV5-1 and TRBJ1-5, with D hard to call. V lost 2 bases and J 0 bases, leaving 21 bases between the germline ends. Germline V gene lookup returns CDR1 SGHRS and CDR2 YFSETQ. The CDR3 has 19 amino acids. The CDR3 reads CASSFSQIRGKHSNQPQHF. In nucleotides, the CDR3 is TGCGCCAGCAGCTTTAGCCAAATTCGGGGTAAACATAGCAATCAGCCCCAGCATTTT.

The chain is built from TRBV7-3 and TRBJ2-2; 7 nucleotides line up with TRBD2. The CDR3 is made up of 15 amino acids. Looked up from germline, CDR1 is SGHTA and CDR2 is FQGTGA. Losses at the gene ends were 2 bases for V and 1 base for J; bases not matched to a gene: 1. CDR3 amino acids: CASSLQRENTGELFF. The CDR3 DNA reads TGTGCCAGCAGCTTACAGCGGGAGAACACCGGGGAGCTGTTTTTT.

The chain carries TRBV7-8 and TRBJ1-4; 9 bases agree with TRBD1. V dropped 5 bases and J dropped 7; count of bases not matched to a gene: 8. The CDR3 length is 15 residues. CDR1 is SGHVS, CDR2 FQNEAQ, per germline. The CDR3 sequence is CASSTGQGMGEKLFF. The DNA of the CDR3 is TGTGCCAGCAGCACCGGACAGGGGATGGGTGAAAAACTGTTTTTT.

V gene TRBV20-1 combines with J gene TRBJ2-7; D is unresolved. Deletions cut 5 bases from V and 3 bases from J, with 8 bases between. CDR1 and CDR2 from the germline V gene are DFQATT and SNEGSKA (reference sequence). The length of the CDR3 is 11 residues. The CDR3 reads CSARPYYEQYF. CDR3 bases: TGCAGTGCTCGCCCCTACTACGAGCAGTACTTC.

The chain has TRBV7-9 and TRBJ2-2; possible D gene TRBD2, 6 bases. Germline loops: CDR1 SEHNR, CDR2 FQNEAQ (reference sequence). CDR3 size: 14 residues. Trimming removed 1 base from V and 4 bases from J, with 7 bases in between. CDR3 protein: CASSLVGSTGELFF. The CDR3 DNA reads as TGTGCCAGCAGCTTAGTCGGGAGCACCGGGGAGCTGTTTTTT.

The chain recombines TRBV5-1 with TRBJ2-3; 9 positions agree with TRBD2. Germline CDR1 SGHRS, CDR2 YFSETQ. The CDR3 loop spans 17 amino acids. The V segment lost 4 bases and the J segment 5 bases; nucleotides outside the gene matches: 14. The CDR3 nucleotides are TGCGCCAGCAGCCGCGCGACTAGCGGAATATCAATAGATACGCAGTATTTT. This gives the protein CASSRATSGISIDTQYF.

The V gene is TRBV2, the J gene TRBJ2-7; D unresolved. This CDR3 region has 10 residues. The germline V and J ends were trimmed by 3 bases and 6 bases, with 3 bases remaining between them. CDR1 and CDR2 (germline): SNHLY, FYNNEI. This chain's CDR3 is CASSDGEQYF. The CDR3 DNA reads as TGTGCCAGCAGTGACGGCGAGCAGTACTTC.

The chain couples TRBV19 to TRBJ2-5; perhaps TRBD2 as D (5 bases). The CDR3 has 15 amino acids. Trimming took 1 base from V and 1 from J, leaving 10 bases between them. Per the germline V gene, CDR1 is LNHDA and CDR2 is SQIVND (reference sequence). CDR3 sequence reads: CASSIGPGGQETQYF. The CDR3 region has the DNA TGTGCCAGTAGTATAGGCCCAGGAGGCCAAGAGACCCAGTACTTC. Based on the CDR3 plus reference TRBV19 and TRBJ2-5, the full variable domain is DGGITQSPKYLFRKEGQNVTLSCEQNLNHDAMYWYRQDPGQGLRLIYYSQIVNDFQKGDIAEGYSVSREKKESFPLTVTSAQKNPTAFYLCASSIGPGGQETQYFGPGTRLLVL.

The chain recombines TRBV7-9 with TRBJ1-2, with D perhaps matching TRBD1 (5 bases). The CDR3 consists of 14 residues. Germline V gene lookup returns CDR1 SEHNR and CDR2 FQNEAQ (reference sequence). The V and J ends lost 1 base and 6 bases respectively, with 12 bases between them. CDR3 coding DNA: TGTGCCAGCAGCTTAGTCCAGGGTTCTAATGGCTACACCTTC. As protein: CASSLVQGSNGYTF.

V is TRBV6-5 and J is TRBJ2-7; D perhaps matches TRBD1 (5 bases). The V end was cut by 2 bases, the J end by 2 bases, with 7 bases between. The CDR3 has 13 amino acids. From germline, CDR1 is MNHEY and CDR2 SVGAGI. In DNA, the CDR3 is TGTGCCAGCAGTTACGGGGCCGCCTACGAGCAGTACTTC. This codes for CASSYGAAYEQYF.

The chain recombines TRBV19 with TRBJ1-2; 7 bases align to TRBD1. Germline values: CDR1 LNHDA, CDR2 SQIVND (reference sequence). With 4 bases clipped from V and 4 bases from J, the junction kept 12 bases outside the gene matches. The CDR3 extends over 16 amino acids. CDR3 loop: CASSRRGDSPFYGYTF. The CDR3 nucleotides are TGTGCCAGTAGTAGGAGGGGGGACAGCCCTTTCTATGGCTACACCTTC.

The chain links TRBV7-8 to TRBJ1-1; tentative D call: TRBD1 (5 bases). Germline V gene data show CDR1 as SGHVS and CDR2 as FQNEAQ. The CDR3 totals 16 residues. V was cut by 5 bases and J by 1 base, with 17 bases left in between. The CDR3 sequence: CASSPRAGRPNTEAFF. CDR3 sequence (DNA): TGTGCCAGCAGCCCCCGGGCAGGGCGGCCGAACACTGAAGCTTTCTTT. Full variable domain (remainder filled in from reference TRBV7-8 and TRBJ1-1): GAGVSQSPRYKVAKRGQDVALRCDPISGHVSLFWYQQALGQGPEFLTYFQNEAQLDKSGLPSDRFFAERPEGSVSTLKIQRTQQEDSAVYLCASSPRAGRPNTEAFFGQGTRLTVV.

The chain is built from TRBV21-1 and TRBJ1-2; the table gives TRBD1 as D, unverified against the DNA. TRBV21-1 is labeled a pseudogene. This CDR3 region has 17 residues. The CDR3 reads CASSKLGDRDDRYGYTF. The CDR3 DNA reads as TGTGCCAGCAGCAAACTGGGCGACAGGGACGACCGGTATGGCTACACCTTC.

J is TRBJ1-5 and V is TRBV30; no firm D call. V was pared by 2 bases and J by 7 bases, with 6 bases between. Germline V lookup: CDR1 GTSNPN, CDR2 SVGIG (reference sequence). The CDR3 loop spans 11 amino acids. The CDR3 loop reads CAWSSGQPQHF. CDR3 nucleotides: TGTGCCTGGAGTTCGGGGCAGCCCCAGCATTTT.

The chain recombines TRBV28 with TRBJ2-2; D is uncertain. The V gene's germline CDR1 is MDHEN and CDR2 SYDVKM. The CDR3 has 14 residues. Trimming shortened V by 1 base and J by 6 bases, and 9 bases separated the two germline ends. This CDR3 reads CASSLFRAPGELFF. In nucleotides, the CDR3 is TGTGCCAGCAGTTTATTTCGAGCGCCCGGGGAGCTGTTTTTT.

This clone was seen a single time. This chain joins TRBV5-1 and TRBJ1-4; 10 positions agree with TRBD1. The CDR3 sequence is 18 residues long. Germline V gene data show CDR1 as SGHRS and CDR2 as YFSETQ. The trim removed 4 bases at V and 3 bases at J, leaving 12 bases unmatched. In DNA form, the CDR3 reads TGCGCCAGCAGCCGTTTGGGACAGGGGATCGGGGCTAATGAAAAACTGTTTTTT. Translating it yields CASSRLGQGIGANEKLFF.

The J gene is TRBJ1-1, the V gene TRBV30; D gene ambiguous. CDR3 length: 13 residues. Deletions cut 2 bases from V and 2 bases from J, with 9 bases between. Germline CDR1 is GTSNPN and CDR2 is SVGIG (reference sequence). The CDR3 nucleotides are TGTGCCTGGAGTAGAACACGAAACACTGAAGCTTTCTTT. It translates to CAWSRTRNTEAFF.

J is TRBJ2-3 and V is TRBV29-1; 12 bases agree with TRBD2. Germline V gene lookup returns CDR1 SQVTM and CDR2 ANQGSEA. V trimming: 4 bases; J trimming: 4 bases; junction bases outside the gene matches: 6. This CDR3 has 15 amino acids. The CDR3 here is CSVGLAGGVADTQYF. CDR3 sequence (DNA): TGCAGCGTTGGGCTAGCGGGAGGGGTTGCAGATACGCAGTATTTT.

The genes are TRBV19 and TRBJ1-4; 7 nucleotides line up with TRBD1. The CDR3 runs to 13 residues. From germline, CDR1 is LNHDA and CDR2 SQIVND (reference sequence). Losses at the gene ends were 7 bases for V and 5 bases for J; bases not matched to a gene: 4. The CDR3 is CASMEQGNEKLFF. CDR3 sequence (DNA): TGTGCCAGTATGGAACAGGGGAATGAAAAACTGTTTTTT. Variable domain in full (rest from reference TRBV19 and TRBJ1-4): DGGITQSPKYLFRKEGQNVTLSCEQNLNHDAMYWYRQDPGQGLRLIYYSQIVNDFQKGDIAEGYSVSREKKESFPLTVTSAQKNPTAFYLCASMEQGNEKLFFGSGTQLSVL.

The chain joins TRBV5-1 to TRBJ1-1; TRBD1 matches 12 bases. Per germline, CDR1 SGHRS and CDR2 YFSETQ. The CDR3 consists of 14 residues. With 4 bases clipped from V and 6 bases from J, the junction kept 4 bases outside the gene matches. The CDR3 loop is CASSGGTGGSEAFF. CDR3 DNA: TGCGCCAGCAGCGGGGGGACAGGGGGCTCTGAAGCTTTCTTT.

The V and J genes are TRBV7-2 and TRBJ1-3; D is ambiguous. V was trimmed by 3 bases and J by 2 bases, leaving 11 bases between them. In germline, CDR1 is SGHTA, CDR2 FQGNSA. This CDR3 has 15 amino acids. CDR3 amino acids: CASSFGPHPGNTIYF. In DNA, the CDR3 is TGTGCCAGCAGCTTTGGGCCCCACCCTGGAAACACCATATATTTT.

The chain couples TRBV18 to TRBJ2-5, with TRBD1 identical over 8 bases. CDR1 and CDR2 (germline): KGHSH, LQKENI. V gave up 2 bases and J gave up 4 bases; unmatched junction bases: 6. The CDR3 is made up of 15 amino acids. The CDR3 loop reads CASSPLRQGRETQYF. The DNA of the CDR3 is TGTGCCAGCTCACCATTACGACAGGGGAGAGAGACCCAGTACTTC.

This clone was observed once. The V gene is TRBV6-5, the J gene TRBJ1-4; no clear D. CDR1 is MNHEY, CDR2 SVGAGI, per germline. With 8 bases removed from V and 11 bases from J, the gap between germline ends came to 21 bases. The CDR3 totals 14 residues. The CDR3 is CASRPPGINGKLFF. CDR3 DNA: TGTGCCAGCCGTCCCCCGGGGATCAATGGCAAACTGTTTTTT.

The CDR3 DNA follows: TGTGCCACCAGCAGAGGCCAGGGCACTGAAGCTTTCTTT. It translates to CATSRGQGTEAFF. V is TRBV15 and J is TRBJ1-1, with a possible D match to TRBD1 (5 bases). Germline V gene sequence: CDR1 LNHNV, CDR2 YYDKDF (reference sequence). This CDR3 contains 13 residues. V gave up 1 base and J gave up 4 bases, with 7 bases separating them. Using reference TRBV15 and TRBJ1-1 for the parts outside the CDR3, the full variable domain is DAMVIQNPRYQVTQFGKPVTLSCSQTLNHNVMYWYQQKSSQAPKLLFHYYDKDFNNEADTPDNFQSRRPNTSFCFLDIRSPGLGDTAMYLCATSRGQGTEAFFGQGTRLTVV.

The rearrangement links TRBV30 to TRBJ2-2, with TRBD1 identical over 8 bases. With 3 bases clipped from V and 6 bases from J, the junction kept 3 bases outside the gene matches. The CDR3 runs to 13 residues. Germline CDR1 reads GTSNPN; CDR2 reads SVGIG (reference sequence). CDR3 bases: TGTGCCTGGAGGGCACAGGGGGCCGGGGAGCTGTTTTTT. The encoded protein is CAWRAQGAGELFF.